The next 3 T cell receptor beta chains were all read from a single sample in a study of blood T cells in healthy people across ages. Primed by a sample-barcoded 5' primer and a J-beta primer mix, a second PCR proceeded for about 7 to 12 cycles. TCRdb re-called the 5' RACE reads through MiXCR, storing one row per CDR3 protein. The data contain 250,000 to 300,000 distinct CDR3 sequences, 25% to 30% of them singletons. Material: blood. Every receptor here comes from a woman aged 70-85 years in good health.

The chain has TRBV10-3 and TRBJ2-7, with D perhaps TRBD1 (6 bases). Trimming stripped 3 bases from V and 6 bases from J, with 12 bases between. This CDR3 comprises 13 residues. Looked up from germline, CDR1 is ENHRY and CDR2 is SYGVKD. The DNA of the CDR3 is TGTGCCATCAGTGAATTTACGGACAGCGAGCAGTACTTC. Its protein product is CAISEFTDSEQYF.

This clonotype occurred a few times. The CDR3 loop is CASGQMDTIYF. Here the CDR3 DNA reads TGTGCCAGCGGACAGATGGACACCATATATTTT. J is TRBJ1-3 and V is TRBV3-1; maybe TRBD1 (6 bases). The CDR3 runs 11 residues. The germline CDR1 and CDR2 sequences are LGHDT and YNNKEL (reference sequence). The ends were cut back, 8 bases at V and 8 bases at J, with 10 bases in the middle.

This clonotype was detected a few times. V is TRBV4-2 and J is TRBJ1-6; no clear D gene. Trimming removed 0 bases from V and 15 bases from J, with 9 bases in between. The CDR3 sequence is 12 residues long. Germline V lookup: CDR1 LGHNA, CDR2 YNFKEQ. The CDR3 reads CASSQDQTVLHF. The CDR3 nucleotides read TGTGCCAGCAGCCAAGATCAGACGGTCCTCCACTTT.